The entry below gives a single TCR beta chain sequence along with its context. This entry belongs to a study of response to subunit inactivated influenza vaccine. TCRdb reprocessed the RT-PCR reads with MiXCR, giving one entry per CDR3 protein. The sample shows around 200,000 distinct CDR3 sequences, more than 10% of them seen only once. V dropped 4 bases and J dropped 7 bases, with 9 bases sitting between them. CDR1 PRHDT and CDR2 FYEKMQ come from the germline V gene (reference sequence). The CDR3 extends over 12 amino acids. A further study also used this sample, focusing on T cells expressing NK-cell markers. From that paper: For TCR beta, cDNA was produced by 5'RACE template switching with UMIs. Top CD8+ clonotypes included the dominant CD3+CD56+NKG2C+ clonotypes in roughly 6 donors. Several donors showed these clonotypes also leading the CD3+CD56-NKG2C+ fraction.

The TCR comes from a man between 50 and 59 years old who received an inactivated influenza vaccine. The gene calls are TRBV13 and TRBJ2-3; unclear D gene. The sample in question was CD8+ T cells sorted from PBMCs, obtained about 13 days after vaccination. CDR3 nucleotide sequence: TGTGCCAGCAGCTCAGACTCGCATACGCAGTATTTT. It is translated as CASSSDSHTQYF.